Listed below are T cell receptor beta chains from one sample, sequenced in a study of T-cell reconstitution after alpha-beta-depleted transplantation in children. One entry per CDR3 protein results from TCRdb running MiXCR on the PCR reads. The data contain about 980,000 distinct CDR3 sequences, roughly 31% of them singletons. The specimen comprised PBMCs, mostly from graft donor cells, sampled 360 days after TCRalphabeta/CD19-depleted stem cell transplant. The receptors stem from a boy in the first two years of life who had a stem cell transplant for SCID, so the T cells may come from the graft donor. CDR3s include the opening cysteine and the closing phenylalanine or tryptophan.

v_gene: TRBV12-3/TRBV12-4; j_gene: TRBJ2-5; CDR3aa: CASRIAGKETQYF
v_gene: TRBV15; j_gene: TRBJ1-2; CDR3aa: CATSRPHRDPYGYTF
v_gene: TRBV4-3; j_gene: TRBJ1-2; CDR3aa: CASSPTGQSSSGYTF
v_gene: TRBV5-1; j_gene: TRBJ2-5; CDR3aa: CASTYQGAGETQYF
v_gene: TRBV20-1; j_gene: TRBJ2-1; CDR3aa: CSAPGPGRWWNEQFF
v_gene: TRBV12-3/TRBV12-4; j_gene: TRBJ2-5; CDR3aa: CASSPLGQGIETQYF
v_gene: TRBV7-9; j_gene: TRBJ1-4; CDR3aa: CASSGWVDEKLFF
v_gene: TRBV20-1; j_gene: TRBJ1-2; CDR3aa: CSAREDRGPPLYGYTF
v_gene: TRBV28; j_gene: TRBJ2-2; CDR3aa: CASSLGHRGGELFF
v_gene: TRBV24-1; j_gene: TRBJ2-2; CDR3aa: CATSDSGHLTGELFF
v_gene: TRBV12-3/TRBV12-4; j_gene: TRBJ1-1; CDR3aa: CASRRREVGEAFF
v_gene: TRBV7-2; j_gene: TRBJ2-1; CDR3aa: CASSRLAGGPAEQFF
v_gene: TRBV5-5; j_gene: TRBJ1-1; CDR3aa: CASSLGRAEAFF
v_gene: TRBV5-1; j_gene: TRBJ2-2; CDR3aa: CASSPLAGTGELFF
v_gene: TRBV19; j_gene: TRBJ1-5; CDR3aa: CASSLGQDRNQPQHF
v_gene: TRBV5-1; j_gene: TRBJ2-1; CDR3aa: CASSLRGGGSYNEQFF
v_gene: TRBV7-8; j_gene: TRBJ2-1; CDR3aa: CASSLARTANEQFF